The following is a T cell receptor (beta chain) sequence with its context. The antigen remains undetermined. Other DNA sequences in this specimen translate into the identical CDR3. TCRdb's table, derived via immunoSEQ multiplex PCR, lists solely in-frame clones and lacks some. The table records under 100,000 clones, 65% to 90% of them present only once. This sample was included in a study of T cell responses to AZD1222 COVID-19 vaccine. Overall study findings and caveats: Clonal diversity was possibly underestimated, and the donors were mostly white British, with more females. In all cases, repertoires were sampled only after the peak T cell response.

There are 14 residues in the CDR3. Deletions cut 0 bases from V and 2 bases from J, with 8 bases between. Germline V gives CDR1 LNHNV, CDR2 YYDKDF (reference sequence). The sample was peripheral blood, taken on day 0 of AZD1222 vaccination. The chain employs TRBV15 and TRBJ2-7, with D possibly TRBD1 on 5 matching bases. This clonotype was sampled from an adult in good health. The CDR3 loop is CATSRDRGPYEQYF. As DNA, the CDR3 is TGTGCCACCAGCAGAGATAGGGGTCCCTACGAGCAGTACTTC.